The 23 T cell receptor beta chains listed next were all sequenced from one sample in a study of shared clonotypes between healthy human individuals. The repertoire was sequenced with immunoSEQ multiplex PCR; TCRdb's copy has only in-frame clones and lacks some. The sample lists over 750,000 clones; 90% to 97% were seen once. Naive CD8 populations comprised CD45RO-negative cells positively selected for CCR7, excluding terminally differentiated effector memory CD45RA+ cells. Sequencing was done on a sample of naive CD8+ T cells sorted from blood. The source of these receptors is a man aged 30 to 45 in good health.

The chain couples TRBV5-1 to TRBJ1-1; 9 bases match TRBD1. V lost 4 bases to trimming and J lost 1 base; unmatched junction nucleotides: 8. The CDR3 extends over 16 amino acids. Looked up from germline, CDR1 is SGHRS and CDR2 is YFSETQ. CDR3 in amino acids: CASSGTEQGANTEAFF. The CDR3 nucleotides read TGCGCCAGCAGCGGGACCGAACAGGGGGCGAACACTGAAGCTTTCTTT.

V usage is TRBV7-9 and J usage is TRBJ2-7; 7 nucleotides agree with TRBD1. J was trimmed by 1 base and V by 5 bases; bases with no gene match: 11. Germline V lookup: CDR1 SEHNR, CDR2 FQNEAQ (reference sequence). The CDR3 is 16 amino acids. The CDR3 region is CASSGSRTGYSYEQYF. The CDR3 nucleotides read TGTGCCAGCAGCGGCAGTCGGACAGGTTATTCCTACGAGCAGTACTTC.

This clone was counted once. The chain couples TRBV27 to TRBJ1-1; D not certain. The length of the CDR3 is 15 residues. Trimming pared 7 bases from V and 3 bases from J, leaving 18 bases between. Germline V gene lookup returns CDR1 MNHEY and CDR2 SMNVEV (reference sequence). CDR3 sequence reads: CASTPGGLSDTEAFF. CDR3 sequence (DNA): TGTGCCAGCACTCCGGGCGGCCTTTCGGACACTGAAGCTTTCTTT.

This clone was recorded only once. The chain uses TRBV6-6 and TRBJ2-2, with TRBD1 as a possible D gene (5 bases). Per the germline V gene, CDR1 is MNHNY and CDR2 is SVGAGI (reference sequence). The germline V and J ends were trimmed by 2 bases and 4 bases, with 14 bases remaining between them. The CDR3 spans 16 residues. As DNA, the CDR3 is TGTGCCAGCAGTTACGAGGCAGGGATATTCACCGGGGAGCTGTTTTTT. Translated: CASSYEAGIFTGELFF.

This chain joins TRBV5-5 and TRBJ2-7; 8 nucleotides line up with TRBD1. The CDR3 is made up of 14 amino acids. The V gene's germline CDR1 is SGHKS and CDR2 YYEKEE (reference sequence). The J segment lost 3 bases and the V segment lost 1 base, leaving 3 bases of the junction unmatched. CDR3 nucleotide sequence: TGTGCCAGCAGCTTGTACGGGACAGGCTACGAGCAGTACTTC. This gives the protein CASSLYGTGYEQYF.

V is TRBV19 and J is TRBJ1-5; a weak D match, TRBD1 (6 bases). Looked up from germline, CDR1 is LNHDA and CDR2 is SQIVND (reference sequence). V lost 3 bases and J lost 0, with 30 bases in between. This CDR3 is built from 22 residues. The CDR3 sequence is CASSMRAPMTTTGTYSNQPQHF. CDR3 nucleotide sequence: TGTGCCAGTAGTATGCGGGCCCCTATGACGACGACAGGCACTTATAGCAATCAGCCCCAGCATTTT.

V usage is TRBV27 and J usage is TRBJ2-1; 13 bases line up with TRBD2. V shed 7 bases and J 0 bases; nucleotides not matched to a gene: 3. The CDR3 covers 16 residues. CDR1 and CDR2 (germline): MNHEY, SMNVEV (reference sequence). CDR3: CASKGLAGPSYNEQFF. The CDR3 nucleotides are TGTGCCAGCAAGGGACTAGCGGGACCCTCCTACAATGAGCAGTTCTTC.

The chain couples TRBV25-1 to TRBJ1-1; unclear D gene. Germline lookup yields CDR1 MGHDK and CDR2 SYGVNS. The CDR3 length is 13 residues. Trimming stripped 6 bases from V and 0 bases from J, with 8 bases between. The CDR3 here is CASRGTMNTEAFF. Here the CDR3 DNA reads TGTGCCAGCAGGGGAACTATGAACACTGAAGCTTTCTTT.

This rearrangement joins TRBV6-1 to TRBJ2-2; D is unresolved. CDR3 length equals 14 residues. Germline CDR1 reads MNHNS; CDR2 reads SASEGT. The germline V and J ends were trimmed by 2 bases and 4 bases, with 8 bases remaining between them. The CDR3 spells CASSEYKSTGELFF. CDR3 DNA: TGTGCCAGCAGTGAATATAAAAGCACCGGGGAGCTGTTTTTT.

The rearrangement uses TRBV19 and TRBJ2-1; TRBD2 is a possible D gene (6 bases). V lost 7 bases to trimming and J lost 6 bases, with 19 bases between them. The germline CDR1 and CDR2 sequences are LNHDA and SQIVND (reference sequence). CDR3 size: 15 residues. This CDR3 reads CASTLAAGRPNEQFF. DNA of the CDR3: TGTGCCAGTACCTTAGCGGCGGGAAGGCCCAATGAGCAGTTCTTC. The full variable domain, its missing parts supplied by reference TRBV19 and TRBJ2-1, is DGGITQSPKYLFRKEGQNVTLSCEQNLNHDAMYWYRQDPGQGLRLIYYSQIVNDFQKGDIAEGYSVSREKKESFPLTVTSAQKNPTAFYLCASTLAAGRPNEQFFGPGTRLTVL.

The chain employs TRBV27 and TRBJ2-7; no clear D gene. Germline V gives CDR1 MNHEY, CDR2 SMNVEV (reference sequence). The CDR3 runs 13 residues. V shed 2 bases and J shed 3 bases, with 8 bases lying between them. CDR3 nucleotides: TGTGCCAGCAGTTTAACTCGAAACTACGAGCAGTACTTC. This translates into CASSLTRNYEQYF.

The CDR3 spells CASSATGSTDTQYF. The CDR3 nucleotides read TGTGCCAGCAGTGCAACAGGGAGCACAGATACGCAGTATTTT. This sequence joins TRBV6-5 and TRBJ2-3; tentative D call: TRBD1 (6 bases). The CDR3 runs to 14 residues. V lost 5 bases, J lost 0 bases, and 9 bases lay in between. The germline CDR1 and CDR2 sequences are MNHEY and SVGAGI.

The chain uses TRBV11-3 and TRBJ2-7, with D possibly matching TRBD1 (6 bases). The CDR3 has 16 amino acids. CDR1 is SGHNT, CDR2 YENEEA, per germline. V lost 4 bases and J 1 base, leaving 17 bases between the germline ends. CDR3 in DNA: TGTGCCAGCAGCTCACCCCCGACAGGTTTTTCCTACGAGCAGTACTTC. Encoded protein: CASSSPPTGFSYEQYF.

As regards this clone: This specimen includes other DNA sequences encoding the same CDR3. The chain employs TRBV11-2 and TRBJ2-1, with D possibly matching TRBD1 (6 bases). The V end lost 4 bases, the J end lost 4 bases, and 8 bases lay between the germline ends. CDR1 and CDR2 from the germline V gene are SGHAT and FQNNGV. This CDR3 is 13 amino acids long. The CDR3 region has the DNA TGTGCCAGCAGCTCCACAGGGTACAATGAGCAGTTCTTC. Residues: CASSSTGYNEQFF.

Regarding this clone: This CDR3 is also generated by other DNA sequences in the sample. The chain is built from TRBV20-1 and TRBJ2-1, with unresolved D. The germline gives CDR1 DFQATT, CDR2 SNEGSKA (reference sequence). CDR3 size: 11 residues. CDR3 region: CSAPLYNEQFF. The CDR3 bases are TGCAGCGCGCCTCTGTACAATGAGCAGTTCTTC.

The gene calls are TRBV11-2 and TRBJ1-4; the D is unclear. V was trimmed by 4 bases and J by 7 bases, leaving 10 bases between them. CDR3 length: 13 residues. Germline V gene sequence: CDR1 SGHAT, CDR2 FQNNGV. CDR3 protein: CASSSWRGEKLFF. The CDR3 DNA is TGTGCCAGCAGCTCGTGGAGAGGTGAAAAACTGTTTTTT.

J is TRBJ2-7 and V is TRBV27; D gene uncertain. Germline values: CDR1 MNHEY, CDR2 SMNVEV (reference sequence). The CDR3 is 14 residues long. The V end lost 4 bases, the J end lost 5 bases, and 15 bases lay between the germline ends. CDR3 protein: CASSSLRQSDEQYF. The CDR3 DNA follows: TGTGCCAGCAGTTCATTAAGGCAGTCGGACGAGCAGTACTTC.

The CDR3 bases are TGTGCCACCAGCAGAGATCGTGCGGACAACGGAGCTTTCTTT. This encodes CATSRDRADNGAFF. This chain connects TRBV15 to TRBJ1-1; D is possibly TRBD1 (5 bases). The germline V gene encodes CDR1 LNHNV and CDR2 YYDKDF (reference sequence). The CDR3 has 14 residues. The V gene lost 0 bases and the J gene lost 10 bases, with 15 bases spanning the gap.

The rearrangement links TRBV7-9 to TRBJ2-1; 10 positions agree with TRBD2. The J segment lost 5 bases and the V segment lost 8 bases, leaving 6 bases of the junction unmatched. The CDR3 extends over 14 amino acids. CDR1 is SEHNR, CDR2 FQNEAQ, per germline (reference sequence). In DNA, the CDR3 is TGTGCCAGCTCAGCGGGAGGGCTAAACAATGAGCAGTTCTTC. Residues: CASSAGGLNNEQFF.

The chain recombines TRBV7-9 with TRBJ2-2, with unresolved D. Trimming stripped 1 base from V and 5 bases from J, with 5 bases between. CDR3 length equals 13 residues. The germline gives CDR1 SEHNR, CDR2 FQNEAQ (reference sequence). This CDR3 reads CASSLDGTGELFF. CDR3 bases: TGTGCCAGCAGCTTAGATGGGACCGGGGAGCTGTTTTTT.

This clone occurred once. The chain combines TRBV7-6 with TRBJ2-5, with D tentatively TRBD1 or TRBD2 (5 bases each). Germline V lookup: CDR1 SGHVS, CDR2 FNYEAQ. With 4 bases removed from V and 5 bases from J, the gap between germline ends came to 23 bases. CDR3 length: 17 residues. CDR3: CASSSLGGDGIRETQYF. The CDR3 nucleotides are TGTGCCAGCAGCTCACTGGGTGGGGACGGCATTCGGGAGACCCAGTACTTC.

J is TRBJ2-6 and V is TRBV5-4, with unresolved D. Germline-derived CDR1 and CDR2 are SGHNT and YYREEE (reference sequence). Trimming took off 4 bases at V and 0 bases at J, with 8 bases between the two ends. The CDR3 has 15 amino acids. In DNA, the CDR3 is TGTGCCAGCAGCCCCGGGCTCTCTGGGGCCAACGTCCTGACTTTC. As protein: CASSPGLSGANVLTF. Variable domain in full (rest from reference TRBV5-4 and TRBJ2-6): ETGVTQSPTHLIKTRGQQVTLRCSSQSGHNTVSWYQQALGQGPQFIFQYYREEENGRGNFPPRFSGLQFPNYSSELNVNALELDDSALYLCASSPGLSGANVLTFGAGSRLTVL.

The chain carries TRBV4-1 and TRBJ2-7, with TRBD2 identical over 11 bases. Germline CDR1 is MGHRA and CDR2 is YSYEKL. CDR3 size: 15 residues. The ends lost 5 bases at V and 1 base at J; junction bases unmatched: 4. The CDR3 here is CASSFRTSGSYEQYF. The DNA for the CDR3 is TGCGCCAGCAGCTTCAGGACTAGCGGGTCCTACGAGCAGTACTTC.